What follows are 13 T cell receptor beta chains derived from one specimen sequenced in a study of graft-versus-host responses after intestinal transplantation. Profiled with immunoSEQ multiplex PCR; TCRdb holds only in-frame clones, not every one. This sample has some 24,000 clones, with 40% found just once. The input for sequencing was alloreactive CD4+ T cells from a mixed lymphocyte reaction culture, taken before intestinal transplant. Subset reported: CFSE-low proliferating T cells sorted from roughly six-day pre-transplant mixed lymphocyte reaction (GvH or HvG direction). The receptors stem from a human patient who received an intestinal transplant.

This clone was observed a few times. The genes are TRBV30 and TRBJ1-6; possible D gene TRBD1, 5 bases. V lost 1 base and J 5 bases, leaving 9 bases between the germline ends. Germline V gene sequence: CDR1 GTSNPN, CDR2 SVGIG (reference sequence). The CDR3 spans 14 residues. The CDR3 here is CAWSGTPHNSPLHF. The CDR3, as DNA: TGTGCCTGGAGTGGGACACCCCATAATTCACCCCTCCACTTT.

The chain links TRBV11-3 to TRBJ1-2, with D possibly matching TRBD1 (5 bases). CDR3 length equals 12 residues. Looked up from germline, CDR1 is SGHNT and CDR2 is YENEEA. V lost 0 bases, J lost 8 bases, and 7 bases lay in between. This chain's CDR3 is CASSLDRGGYTF. CDR3 nucleotides: TGTGCCAGCAGCTTAGACCGGGGGGGCTACACCTTC.

V usage is TRBV6-5 and J usage is TRBJ1-2; D gene ambiguous. CDR1 is MNHEY, CDR2 SVGAGI, per germline. There are 14 residues in the CDR3. V gave up 0 bases and J gave up 8 bases, with 13 bases separating them. The CDR3 coding sequence is TGTGCCAGCAGTTACTCATTGGGCCCTGGCGGCTACACCTTC. Translated, it gives CASSYSLGPGGYTF.

This chain uses TRBV19 with TRBJ2-3, with TRBD2 as a possible D gene (6 bases). The CDR3 has 17 amino acids. V lost 2 bases to trimming and J lost 2 bases, with 17 bases between them. The V gene's germline CDR1 is LNHDA and CDR2 SQIVND (reference sequence). CDR3 in amino acids: CASSIFLRDFSTDTQYF. CDR3 coding DNA: TGTGCCAGTAGTATATTCCTCCGGGACTTTTCCACAGATACGCAGTATTTT.

The chain has TRBV4-3 and TRBJ2-3, with D possibly TRBD1 on 5 matching bases. CDR1 is LGHNA and CDR2 is YSLEER in the germline V gene. There are 18 residues in the CDR3. Trimming stripped 0 bases from V and 2 bases from J, with 18 bases between. CDR3 in DNA: TGCGCCAGCAGCCAAGAACCCCCAGTGGACATTTTCACAGATACGCAGTATTTT. Protein product: CASSQEPPVDIFTDTQYF.

The chain has TRBV5-1 and TRBJ2-2; D unclear. Trimming left V 2 bases short and J 3 bases short, with 5 bases between. Germline CDR1 is SGHRS and CDR2 is YFSETQ. The CDR3 is 13 residues long. The CDR3 loop reads CASSFRDTGELFF. The CDR3, as DNA: TGCGCCAGCAGCTTTCGAGACACCGGGGAGCTGTTTTTT.

This clone was detected only a few times. This chain joins TRBV6-5 and TRBJ2-7, with D perhaps TRBD1 (5 bases). The CDR3 contains 14 residues. Germline assignment: CDR1 MNHEY and CDR2 SVGAGI. V lost 4 bases to trimming and J lost 6 bases, with 16 bases between them. The chain's CDR3 is CASSLQARRGEQYF. The CDR3 nucleotides are TGTGCCAGCAGTTTACAGGCCCGCCGAGGCGAGCAGTACTTC.

The rearrangement links TRBV11-2 to TRBJ2-1; D is perhaps TRBD2 (6 bases). Trimming pared 1 base from V and 15 bases from J, leaving 16 bases between. Per the germline V gene, CDR1 is SGHAT and CDR2 is FQNNGV. CDR3 length: 13 amino acids. The CDR3 DNA reads as TGTGCCAGCAGCTTAGTAGTAGCGGCGGGGAGGTTCTTC. Protein sequence: CASSLVVAAGRFF.

The chain recombines TRBV30 with TRBJ1-5; tentatively, D is TRBD1 (5 bases). The CDR3 runs 13 residues. Germline loops: CDR1 GTSNPN, CDR2 SVGIG (reference sequence). Trimming cost V 5 bases and J 3 bases, with 11 bases left between them. CDR3 sequence: CAWAHRHNQPQHF. The CDR3 DNA is TGTGCCTGGGCCCACAGGCACAATCAGCCCCAGCATTTT. Full variable domain (remainder filled in from reference TRBV30 and TRBJ1-5): SQTIHQWPATLVQPVGSPLSLECTVEGTSNPNLYWYRQAAGRGLQLLFYSVGIGQISSEVPQNLSASRPQDRQFILSSKKLLLSDSGFYLCAWAHRHNQPQHFGDGTRLSIL.

There are a few counts of this clone. The V and J genes are TRBV10-2 and TRBJ2-7; the D gene is possibly TRBD2 (6 bases). Trimming took off 1 base at V and 4 bases at J, with 23 bases between the two ends. Germline loops: CDR1 WSHSY, CDR2 SAAADI. The CDR3 consists of 18 residues. In DNA, the CDR3 is TGCGCCAGCAGTGAGTGGGGTAGCGGAGCCTCTAAGGTTTACGAGCAGTACTTC. It translates to CASSEWGSGASKVYEQYF.

This clone has more than one count but fewer than ten. This rearrangement joins TRBV7-9 to TRBJ2-7, with a weak D call TRBD2 (5 bases). CDR3 length: 13 residues. Germline assignment: CDR1 SEHNR and CDR2 FQNEAQ (reference sequence). Trimming left V 10 bases short and J 4 bases short, with 17 bases between. CDR3 protein: CAIMTEASYEQYF. CDR3 bases: TGTGCCATTATGACGGAGGCGTCTTACGAGCAGTACTTC.

For this clone: The sample holds other DNA sequences that translate to the same CDR3. This chain's CDR3 is CASSIDGHGNQPQHF. CDR3 in DNA: TGTGCCAGTAGTATAGATGGACACGGGAATCAGCCCCAGCATTTT. J is TRBJ1-5 and V is TRBV19; a possible D gene is TRBD1 (5 bases). The V gene lost 0 bases and the J gene lost 4 bases, with 10 bases spanning the gap. The CDR3 spans 15 residues. The germline V gene encodes CDR1 LNHDA and CDR2 SQIVND (reference sequence).

By share, this clone counts as medium-sized. The chain is built from TRBV4-2 and TRBJ1-4, with a possible D match to TRBD1 (6 bases). This CDR3 has 15 amino acids. CDR1 and CDR2 from the germline V gene are LGHNA and YNFKEQ. The V end was cut by 3 bases, the J end by 8 bases, with 16 bases between. The CDR3 nucleotides are TGTGCCAGCAGCCAGGGGGCCAGGGGAAACGAAAAACTGTTTTTT. This translates into CASSQGARGNEKLFF.